One sample yielded the 19 T cell receptor beta chains listed below, sequenced in a study of human CD8 memory T cell subsets. Making the TCR beta libraries relied on UMI-labeled 5' RACE. Reanalyzing the 5' RACE reads, TCRdb keeps one entry per CDR3 protein, without DNA. Found here are about 4,300 distinct CDR3 sequences; the top ten clones hold about 35%. Sequencing was done on a sample of CD8+ T cells from PBMCs. The receptors originated from a human donor in good health.

By frequency, this clonotype registers large (0.1 to 1%). The V and J genes are TRBV7-7 and TRBJ2-2; TCRdb returns TRBD2, unconfirmable since there is no DNA. Looked up from germline, CDR1 is SSHAT and CDR2 is FNYEAQ (reference sequence). This CDR3 region has 15 residues. The CDR3 protein is CASSPTSGSAGELFF.

The chain combines TRBV6-1 with TRBJ2-2; the D call of TRBD2 rests on TCRdb alone, since no DNA is present to check it. This CDR3 is built from 14 residues. Germline CDR1 reads MNHNS; CDR2 reads SASEGT. CDR3 sequence: CASSDGGSAGELFF.

This chain joins TRBV9 and TRBJ2-1; TCRdb's D gene call, TRBD2, goes unchecked for lack of DNA. CDR3 length: 15 amino acids. Germline CDR1 and CDR2: SGDLS and YYNGEE. CDR3 amino acids: CASSVAGDLVGEQFF.

This chain joins TRBV10-2 and TRBJ2-2. The CDR3 sequence is 14 residues long. Germline V gene sequence: CDR1 WSHSY, CDR2 SAAADI. The CDR3 region is CASRADGDTGELFF.

J is TRBJ2-2 and V is TRBV24-1; TCRdb proposes TRBD1, but this gene call is untestable without DNA. CDR3 length: 16 amino acids. Germline V CDR1 and CDR2: KGHDR, SFDVKD. The CDR3 protein is CATSDLGQGDTGELFF.

This chain uses TRBV28 with TRBJ2-5. CDR1 and CDR2 from the germline V gene are MDHEN and SYDVKM. The CDR3 is 11 residues long. CDR3 residues: CASSYLETQYF.

The chain recombines TRBV7-6 with TRBJ2-3; TCRdb designates TRBD2, a call that cannot be tested without DNA. The germline gives CDR1 SGHVS, CDR2 FNYEAQ. The length of the CDR3 is 18 residues. The CDR3 is CASSPLAGDDPGTDTQYF.

This clonotype is classed as medium-sized (0.01 to 0.1%) by frequency. This chain joins TRBV4-1 and TRBJ1-4; TCRdb names TRBD1, which stays unverified in the absence of DNA. Germline loops: CDR1 MGHRA, CDR2 YSYEKL. The CDR3 is 15 residues long. The CDR3 sequence is CASSLTGGSNEKLFF.

This chain uses TRBV20-1 with TRBJ2-3; TCRdb calls TRBD2, which cannot be checked without DNA. From germline, CDR1 is DFQATT and CDR2 SNEGSKA (reference sequence). This CDR3 comprises 14 residues. The CDR3 sequence is CSAIERGKIPTQYF.

This clonotype is labeled large based on frequency. CDR3 sequence: CSVEASGTGGPCTF. The V call is TRBV29-1, the J call TRBJ1-2; TCRdb proposes TRBD1, but this gene call is untestable without DNA. Germline V lookup: CDR1 SQVTM, CDR2 ANQGSEA. CDR3 length: 14 residues.

CDR3 sequence reads: CASSSFTGVNTEAFF. The chain links TRBV5-5 to TRBJ1-1; lacking DNA, the TRBD1 call made by TCRdb goes unchecked. The CDR3 length is 15 residues. Germline V gives CDR1 SGHKS, CDR2 YYEKEE (reference sequence).

The chain recombines TRBV28 with TRBJ2-7; TCRdb returns TRBD2, unconfirmable since there is no DNA. The V gene's germline CDR1 is MDHEN and CDR2 SYDVKM. The CDR3 is 13 residues long. CDR3 region: CASSLRESYEQYF.

The V gene is TRBV5-6, the J gene TRBJ1-1; TCRdb names TRBD1, which stays unverified in the absence of DNA. This CDR3 contains 15 residues. Per the germline V gene, CDR1 is SGHDT and CDR2 is YYEEEE. This CDR3 reads CASSLGAQGNTEAFF.

The rearrangement joins TRBV5-6 to TRBJ2-7; TCRdb indicates TRBD1, and absent DNA this call remains unverified. This CDR3 comprises 15 residues. Germline V gene lookup returns CDR1 SGHDT and CDR2 YYEEEE. The CDR3: CASSQPGDVFYEQYF.

The rearrangement joins TRBV11-1 to TRBJ2-7; TCRdb calls TRBD1, which cannot be checked without DNA. Germline CDR1 reads SGHAT; CDR2 reads FQDESV (reference sequence). This CDR3 is 13 amino acids long. CDR3 region: CASSLDSWNEQYF.

This chain connects TRBV20-1 to TRBJ2-1; TCRdb indicates TRBD2, and absent DNA this call remains unverified. The V gene's germline CDR1 is DFQATT and CDR2 SNEGSKA (reference sequence). This CDR3 is built from 18 residues. CDR3 residues: CSATGTSGMGAFYNEQFF.

This chain uses TRBV2 with TRBJ2-2; the TCRdb call, TRBD1, lacks DNA for checking. The CDR3 is 15 residues long. Germline V CDR1 and CDR2: SNHLY, FYNNEI. The CDR3 reads CASKTGVVDTGELFF.

The chain carries TRBV20-1 and TRBJ2-1; the TRBD2 assignment by TCRdb is unverifiable without DNA. There are 13 residues in the CDR3. CDR1 is DFQATT, CDR2 SNEGSKA, per germline (reference sequence). CDR3 sequence reads: CSANSGRRDEQFF.

This clonotype counts as hyperexpanded by frequency. The chain carries TRBV7-8 and TRBJ2-2; the D call of TRBD1 rests on TCRdb alone, since no DNA is present to check it. The CDR3 spans 15 residues. Germline loops: CDR1 SGHVS, CDR2 FQNEAQ. This chain's CDR3 is CASSPRQGPSGELFF.